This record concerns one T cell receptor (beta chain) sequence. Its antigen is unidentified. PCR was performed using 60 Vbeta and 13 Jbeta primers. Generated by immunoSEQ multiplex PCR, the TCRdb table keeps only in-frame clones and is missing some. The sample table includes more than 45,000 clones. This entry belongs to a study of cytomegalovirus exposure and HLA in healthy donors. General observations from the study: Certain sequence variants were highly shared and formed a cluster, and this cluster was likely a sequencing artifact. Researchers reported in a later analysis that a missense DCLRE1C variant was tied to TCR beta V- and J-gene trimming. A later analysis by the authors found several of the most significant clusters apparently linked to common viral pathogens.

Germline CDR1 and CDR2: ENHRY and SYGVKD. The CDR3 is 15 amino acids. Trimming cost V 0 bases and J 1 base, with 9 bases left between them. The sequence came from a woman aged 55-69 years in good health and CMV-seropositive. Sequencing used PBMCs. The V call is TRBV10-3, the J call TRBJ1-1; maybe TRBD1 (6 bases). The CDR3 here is CAISESGGANTEAFF. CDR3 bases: TGTGCCATCAGTGAGTCAGGGGGGGCGAACACTGAAGCTTTCTTT.